Listed below are T cell receptor beta chains from one sample, sequenced in a study of OX40 agonist ivuxolimab in advanced cancers. Repertoires were generated with immunoSEQ multiplex PCR, while TCRdb's copy carries only in-frame clones and drops some. Altogether tens of thousands of clones are present, 84% being singletons, with the ten largest covering more than 1.5%. Material: CD4+ or CD8+ T cells sorted from blood, obtained in a trial of the OX40 agonist ivuxolimab. These receptors came from an adult with an advanced solid tumor such as melanoma, head and neck, liver or kidney cancer. CDR3s include the opening cysteine and the closing phenylalanine or tryptophan. D genes are given only for firm matches. Expanded clones are given a class, and other clones once, few, many or no size at all.

v_gene	j_gene	d_gene	abundance	CDR3aa	CDR3nt
TRBV7-9	TRBJ2-5	TRBD1	.	CASSYTGGETQYF	TGTGCCAGCAGCTATACAGGGGGAGAGACCCAGTACTTC
TRBV9	TRBJ2-5	.	.	CASSVGGQQETQYF	TGTGCCAGCAGCGTAGGAGGACAGCAAGAGACCCAGTACTTC
TRBV4-2	TRBJ2-5	.	.	CASSPQGVGETQYF	TGTGCCAGCAGCCCACAGGGAGTGGGGGAGACCCAGTACTTC
TRBV27	TRBJ1-1	TRBD1	.	CASSSGQGARNTEAFF	TGTGCCAGCAGTTCCGGACAGGGAGCAAGAAACACTGAAGCTTTCTTT
TRBV7-9	TRBJ2-3	.	.	CAAQFSTDTQYF	TGTGCCGCCCAATTTAGCACAGATACGCAGTATTTT
TRBV28	TRBJ2-1	.	.	CASSPLHTYNEQFF	TGTGCCAGCAGTCCCCTGCACACTTACAATGAGCAGTTCTTC
TRBV11-2	TRBJ2-5	.	.	CASGLRSRRLGETQYF	TGTGCCAGCGGCTTGAGGAGCAGACGCCTCGGGGAGACCCAGTACTTC
TRBV19	TRBJ1-5	TRBD1	.	CASSFRSWLWDREFMSNQPQHF	TGTGCCAGTAGTTTCCGATCCTGGCTATGGGACAGGGAGTTTATGAGCAATCAGCCCCAGCATTTT
TRBV19	TRBJ1-5	.	few	CASSIGRGGAAGQPQHF	TGTGCCAGTAGTATAGGCCGTGGGGGCGCAGCCGGCCAGCCCCAGCATTTT
TRBV28	TRBJ2-7	.	once	CASSFKGTAYEQYF	TGTGCCAGCAGTTTTAAGGGGACTGCTTACGAGCAGTACTTC
TRBV19	TRBJ2-5	TRBD2	.	CASSILAGVETQYF	TGTGCCAGTAGTATACTAGCGGGAGTGGAGACCCAGTACTTC
TRBV11-3	TRBJ2-7	TRBD1	.	CASSRRQGEQYF	TGTGCCAGCAGCCGGAGACAGGGCGAGCAGTACTTC
TRBV28	TRBJ1-5	.	.	CASRGTVTNQPQHF	TGTGCCAGCAGGGGGACGGTAACTAATCAGCCCCAGCATTTT
TRBV6-6	TRBJ2-7	.	.	CASSYSSGEANEQYF	TGTGCCAGCAGTTACTCGTCAGGAGAGGCTAACGAGCAGTACTTC
TRBV7-2	TRBJ2-3	.	once	CASSSPTLGRSTQYF	TGTGCCAGCAGCTCTCCGACCCTCGGGCGCTCGACGCAGTATTTT
TRBV14	TRBJ2-5	.	few	CASSQVSYGQGISSGRQETQYF	TGTGCCAGCAGCCAAGTCAGCTATGGACAGGGCATCAGTAGCGGGCGGCAAGAGACCCAGTACTTC
TRBV27	TRBJ2-7	TRBD2	.	CASSPQRGGAGSNEQYF	TGTGCCAGCAGTCCTCAGCGGGGTGGGGCTGGAAGCAACGAGCAGTACTTC
TRBV7-6	TRBJ2-1	TRBD1	.	CASSVDRASYNEQFF	TGTGCCAGCAGCGTCGACAGGGCATCCTACAATGAGCAGTTCTTC
TRBV5-5	TRBJ2-1	TRBD2	.	CASSFPSSGRPNEQFF	TGTGCCAGCAGCTTTCCGTCTAGCGGGAGACCCAATGAGCAGTTCTTC
TRBV11-2	TRBJ2-2	.	.	CASSLLARTGELFF	TGTGCCAGCAGCTTACTGGCTCGCACCGGGGAGCTGTTTTTT
TRBV19	TRBJ2-1	.	.	CASSIAGSSYNEQFF	TGTGCCAGTAGTATAGCTGGGAGCTCCTACAATGAGCAGTTCTTC
TRBV7-2	TRBJ2-5	.	.	CASSLGGGRGGETQYF	TGTGCCAGCAGCTTAGGGGGTGGCAGAGGGGGAGAGACCCAGTACTTC
TRBV5-6	TRBJ2-7	TRBD2	.	CASSSLSGGSYEQYF	TGTGCCAGCAGCTCGCTCTCGGGAGGGTCCTACGAGCAGTACTTC
TRBV19	TRBJ1-1	.	once	CASSLGLLNTEAFF	TGTGCCAGTAGTCTGGGACTGTTGAACACTGAAGCTTTCTTT
TRBV28	TRBJ1-2	TRBD1	.	CASSLGQGVYGYTF	TGTGCCAGCAGTTTAGGACAGGGCGTCTATGGCTACACCTTC
TRBV4-3	TRBJ2-3	.	.	CASSPGSPTDTQYF	TGCGCCAGCAGCCCCGGGAGCCCCACAGATACGCAGTATTTT
TRBV15	TRBJ2-1	TRBD2	.	CATSRLAASDEQFF	TGTGCCACCAGCAGACTAGCGGCTTCGGATGAGCAGTTCTTC
TRBV10-3	TRBJ2-7	TRBD1	once	CAIRVDRGSHEQYF	TGTGCCATCAGAGTGGACAGGGGGTCCCACGAGCAGTACTTC
TRBV28	TRBJ2-7	TRBD1	.	CASSFSPGQGSYEQYF	TGTGCCAGCAGTTTTTCTCCGGGACAGGGGTCCTACGAGCAGTACTTC
TRBV29-1	TRBJ2-1	.	.	CSVAKALSSYNEQFF	TGCAGCGTTGCAAAGGCCTTGAGCTCCTACAATGAGCAGTTCTTC
TRBV23-1	TRBJ1-4	.	.	CASMSFGGCLVMGATNEKLFF	TGCGCCAGCATGTCATTCGGAGGCTGTCTTGTGATGGGAGCAACTAATGAAAAACTGTTTTTT
TRBV30	TRBJ2-4	.	.	CAWSVPRSDIQYF	TGTGCCTGGAGTGTACCCAGGAGTGACATTCAGTACTTC
TRBV7-9	TRBJ2-7	.	.	CASSSFRGMSYEQYF	TGTGCCAGCAGCTCTTTCCGGGGTATGAGCTACGAGCAGTACTTC
TRBV10-3	TRBJ1-2	TRBD1	once	CAISESTGGEGYTF	TGTGCCATCAGTGAGTCGACAGGGGGCGAAGGCTACACCTTC
TRBV6-1	TRBJ2-7	TRBD1	.	CASSRTGSDEQYF	TGTGCCAGCAGCCGGACAGGGAGTGACGAGCAGTACTTC
TRBV5-6	TRBJ2-3	.	.	CASSLKTGVGTDTQYF	TGTGCCAGCAGCTTGAAAACGGGAGTCGGCACAGATACGCAGTATTTT
TRBV27	TRBJ2-1	.	.	CASTRLTASYNEQFF	TGTGCCAGCACGCGATTAACTGCCTCCTACAATGAGCAGTTCTTC
TRBV11-3	TRBJ2-2	.	.	CASSLGGGRVRTGELFF	TGTGCCAGCAGCTTAGGAGGTGGCAGGGTACGCACCGGGGAGCTGTTTTTT
TRBV28	TRBJ2-2	TRBD1	.	CASSFHGDSGNTGELFF	TGTGCCAGCAGTTTCCACGGGGACAGTGGCAACACCGGGGAGTTGTTTTTT
TRBV9	TRBJ1-3	.	.	CASSVALGFGNTIYF	TGTGCCAGCAGCGTAGCTCTCGGATTTGGAAACACCATATATTTT
TRBV7-2	TRBJ1-4	TRBD1	.	CASSSQGSNEKLFF	TGTGCCAGCAGCTCACAGGGGTCTAATGAAAAACTGTTTTTT
TRBV5-8	TRBJ1-2	.	.	CASSLQYYGYTF	TGTGCCAGCAGCTTGCAATACTATGGCTACACCTTC
TRBV29-1	TRBJ2-1	.	.	CSVTRTYNEQFF	TGCAGCGTCACTCGGACCTACAATGAGCAGTTCTTC
TRBV18	TRBJ1-2	.	.	CASSSSAPLQGGGYTF	TGTGCCAGCTCGTCCAGTGCTCCTCTACAGGGTGGTGGCTACACCTTC
TRBV2	TRBJ1-5	.	.	CASSLRWGNQPQHF	TGTGCCAGCAGTTTGCGGTGGGGCAATCAGCCCCAGCATTTT
TRBV29-1	TRBJ2-3	TRBD2	once	CSVGLAQDTQYF	TGCAGCGTTGGACTAGCGCAAGATACGCAGTATTTT